This TCR beta chain was observed in a study of cytomegalovirus exposure and HLA in healthy donors. V lost 4 bases and J 4 bases, leaving 8 bases between the germline ends. CDR3 size: 13 residues. Germline V gives CDR1 MNHNS, CDR2 SASEGT. The primer mix had 60 Vbeta and 13 Jbeta primers. TCRdb's table, derived via immunoSEQ multiplex PCR, lists solely in-frame clones and lacks some. Here the sample spans roughly 100,000 clones, around 80% being singletons. This clone was seen only a few times. This chain joins TRBV6-1 and TRBJ1-5; a possible D gene is TRBD1 (5 bases). Material: PBMCs. The receptor's source is a man younger than 45 in good health and CMV-seropositive. The CDR3 coding sequence is TGTGCCAGCAGTGGGACACTAAATCAGCCCCAGCATTTT. It yields the protein CASSGTLNQPQHF.